This TCR beta chain was captured by sequencing in a study of blood T cell repertoires in COVID-19. About the study: The analysed material was cDNA or gDNA that came from T cells, B-cell-depleted T cells, or PBMCs.

Some clones are missing from TCRdb's copy, which holds only in-frame ones; the method was immunoSEQ multiplex PCR. Of approximately 120,000 clones listed, around 83% were seen once; the top ten hold about 11%. The CDR3 spans 12 residues. After removal of 6 bases from V and 7 bases from J, the junction contained 6 bases not matched to a gene. Germline V CDR1 and CDR2: KGHSH, LQKENI. The chain is built from TRBV18 and TRBJ2-7; 7 positions agree with TRBD1. Specimen: peripheral blood. This sequence originates from a man aged 60 to 69 with acute or convalescent COVID-19. The CDR3 loop reads CASSARQGEQYF. DNA of the CDR3: TGTGCCAGCTCGGCTCGACAGGGAGAGCAGTACTTC.